The present TCR beta chain was sequenced within a study of cytomegalovirus exposure and HLA in healthy donors. Germline V lookup: CDR1 MGHDK, CDR2 SYGVNS. The V gene lost 5 bases and the J gene lost 6 bases, with 10 bases spanning the gap. This CDR3 contains 13 residues. The repertoire was sequenced with immunoSEQ multiplex PCR; TCRdb's copy has only in-frame clones and lacks some. This repertoire shows about 160,000 clones, more than 70% found once; its top ten account for about 3%. Regarding this clone: Its specificity is unknown.

The donors formed part of the approximately 130-subject validation cohort, distinct from the approximately 670-subject first cohort. Study-wide results and limits: TCR beta chains numbering 164 were designated cytomegalovirus-associated. One later analysis, an examination of the 120 validation repertoires, found that first-cohort TCR clusters tended to co-occur in them. In vitro data verified three CMV-associated chains as specific for CMV antigens.

Input material: PBMCs. V usage is TRBV25-1 and J usage is TRBJ2-2; D call uncertain. This sequence was found in a man between 18 and 35 years old in good health and CMV-seronegative. Here the CDR3 DNA reads TGTGCCAGCAGTACCCGTACACCCGGGGAGCTGTTTTTT. Amino acids: CASSTRTPGELFF.